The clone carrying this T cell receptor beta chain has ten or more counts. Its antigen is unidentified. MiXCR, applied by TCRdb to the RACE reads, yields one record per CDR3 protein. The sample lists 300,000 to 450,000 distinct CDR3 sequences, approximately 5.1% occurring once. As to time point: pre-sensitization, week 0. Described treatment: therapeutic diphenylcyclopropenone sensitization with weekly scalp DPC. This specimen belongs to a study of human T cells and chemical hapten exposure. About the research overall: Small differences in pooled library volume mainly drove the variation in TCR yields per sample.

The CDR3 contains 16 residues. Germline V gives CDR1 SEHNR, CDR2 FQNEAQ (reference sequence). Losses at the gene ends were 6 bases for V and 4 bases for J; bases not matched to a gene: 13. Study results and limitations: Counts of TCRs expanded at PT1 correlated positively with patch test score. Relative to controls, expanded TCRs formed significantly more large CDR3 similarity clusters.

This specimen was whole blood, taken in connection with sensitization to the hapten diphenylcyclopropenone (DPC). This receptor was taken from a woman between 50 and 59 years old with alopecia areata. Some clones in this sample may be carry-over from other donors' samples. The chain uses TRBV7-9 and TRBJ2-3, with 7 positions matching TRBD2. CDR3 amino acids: CASSLSPTSPADTQYF. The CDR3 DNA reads TGTGCCAGCAGTCTCTCTCCGACTAGCCCGGCAGATACGCAGTATTTT. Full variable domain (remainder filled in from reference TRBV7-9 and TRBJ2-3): DTGVSQNPRHKITKRGQNVTFRCDPISEHNRLYWYRQTLGQGPEFLTYFQNEAQLEKSRLLSDRFSAERPKGSFSTLEIQRTEQGDSAMYLCASSLSPTSPADTQYFGPGTRLTVL.